This TCR beta chain was observed in a study of neurological immune-mediated disorders. The CDR3 comprises 11 residues, both ends counted. Germline CDR1 is MNHEY and CDR2 is SVGEGT. Study observations and caveats: While HTLV-1-associated myelopathy showed the greatest TCR clonal expansion, multiple sclerosis showed the least, falling below healthy controls. None of the CDR3 amino acid sequences in expanded clones turned up in more than one subject, which points to private repertoires in all groups.

Every sequencing run produced over 180 million TCR-beta sequences that came from 15-18 subjects. A single record per CDR3 protein comes from TCRdb applying MiXCR to the 5' RACE reads. Here the sample spans 27,000 or so distinct CDR3 sequences, roughly 14% being singletons. Notes on this clonotype: Its antigen is not identified. No conserved phenylalanine or tryptophan ends this CDR3, so it is likely a read error. The DNA is left out, because the CDR3 cannot be placed on it with certainty; the CDR3 is given as TCRdb lists it.

The chain is built from TRBV6-2 or TRBV6-3 and TRBJ2-5; the table gives TRBD2 as D, unverified against the DNA. The clonotype originates from an older man in good health. Sequenced material: PBMCs. The CDR3: CASTLGGELLI.